The clone carrying this T cell receptor (beta chain) was observed a handful of times. The PCR contained 60 Vbeta and 13 Jbeta primers. Produced via immunoSEQ multiplex PCR; TCRdb's table is partial and in-frame only. Among under 150,000 clones, just under 85% were seen once, and the ten largest hold about 3.9%. This entry is derived from a study of cytomegalovirus exposure and HLA in healthy donors. This clonotype was obtained from a man aged 40-49 years in good health and CMV-seropositive. The sequenced sample was PBMCs.

The CDR3 region has the DNA TGTGCCAGCAGGCGCGCCTGGAACACTGAAGCTTTCTTT. It is translated as CASRRAWNTEAFF. The rearrangement links TRBV2 to TRBJ1-1, with D unclear. The V end lost 6 bases, the J end lost 1 base, and 9 bases lay between the germline ends. Germline loops: CDR1 SNHLY, CDR2 FYNNEI. This CDR3 spans 13 amino acids.